The next 5 T cell receptor beta chains were all read from a single sample in a study of CD8+ T cells in alopecia areata. Isolated RNA was reverse transcribed into cDNA used as the sequencing template. Generated by immunoSEQ multiplex PCR, the TCRdb table keeps only in-frame clones and is missing some. This repertoire shows 200,000 or so clones, roughly three fifths found once; its top ten account for 4% to 6%. Input material: CD8+ T cells sorted from blood. Source of these receptors: a human donor in good health.

This clone was counted only a few times. This rearrangement joins TRBV29-1 to TRBJ2-1; D not certain. From germline, CDR1 is SQVTM and CDR2 ANQGSEA. Trimming took off 5 bases at V and 5 bases at J, with 10 bases between the two ends. The CDR3 consists of 12 residues. In DNA, the CDR3 is TGCAGCGTTCGTAGCCCTGACAATGAGCAGTTCTTC. Translating gives CSVRSPDNEQFF.

This clone showed up just a few times. The gene calls are TRBV7-9 and TRBJ2-7; D is perhaps TRBD1 or TRBD2 (6 bases each). V lost 5 bases, J lost 7 bases, and 21 bases lay in between. Germline loops: CDR1 SEHNR, CDR2 FQNEAQ (reference sequence). The CDR3 runs to 15 residues. The CDR3 loop is CASSPAGGRFGEQYF. The CDR3, as DNA: TGTGCCAGCAGCCCGGCCGGGGGCCGTTTTGGGGAGCAGTACTTC. The entire variable domain, with the rest obtained from reference TRBV7-9 and TRBJ2-7, is as follows: DTGVSQNPRHKITKRGQNVTFRCDPISEHNRLYWYRQTLGQGPEFLTYFQNEAQLEKSRLLSDRFSAERPKGSFSTLEIQRTEQGDSAMYLCASSPAGGRFGEQYFGPGTRLTVT.

This rearrangement joins TRBV4-1 to TRBJ2-3; 8 bases fit TRBD2. V trimming: 5 bases; J trimming: 4 bases; junction bases outside the gene matches: 8. CDR1 and CDR2 (germline): MGHRA, YSYEKL. The CDR3 has 15 amino acids. CDR3 coding DNA: TGCGCCAGCAGCTTTGGTAGCGGGGAGGCAGATACGCAGTATTTT. This sequence encodes CASSFGSGEADTQYF.

The V and J genes are TRBV25-1 and TRBJ1-2; 7 bases align to TRBD1. CDR1 is MGHDK and CDR2 is SYGVNS in the germline V gene. J was trimmed by 1 base and V by 3 bases; bases with no gene match: 2. The CDR3 contains 14 residues. CDR3 sequence (DNA): TGTGCCAGCAGTGAGGACAGGAGTAACTATGGCTACACCTTC. Residues: CASSEDRSNYGYTF.

In its sample, this clone was seen many times. The J gene is TRBJ1-2, the V gene TRBV29-1; D remains unclear. This CDR3 region has 12 residues. Germline assignment: CDR1 SQVTM and CDR2 ANQGSEA. V was clipped by 0 bases and J by 11 bases, with 13 bases between them. CDR3 coding DNA: TGCAGCGTTGAAGAAGGCAACCAGTCATACACCTTC. This codes for CSVEEGNQSYTF.